The T cell receptor (beta chain) under discussion was sequenced for a study of T cells in Graves' hyperthyroidism and ophthalmopathy. Study-level results: Ophthalmopathy was identified by the model a median approximately 6.4 months ahead of onset.

From RNA transcripts, TCR beta CDR3 regions were amplified. A set of HTBI primers served as the primers for a first-round RT-PCR of the TCR CDR3. TCRdb re-called the multiplex PCR reads with MiXCR, one entry per CDR3 protein. The data show about 740,000 distinct CDR3 sequences, roughly 15% seen once. This clonotype was observed many times. Its antigen is not identified. Per germline, CDR1 GTSNPN and CDR2 SVGIG (reference sequence). This CDR3 contains 15 residues. V is TRBV30 and J is TRBJ2-1; 11 bases line up with TRBD2. Sample: blood. This TCR derives from a woman aged 18 to 35 with Graves' hyperthyroidism. CDR3 residues: CASFTTSGSLDEQFF. In nucleotides, the CDR3 is TGTGCTTCTTTCACAACTAGCGGGAGCTTGGATGAGCAGTTCTTC.